Each of the 20 T cell receptor beta chains below was sequenced from the same sample in a study of blood T cell repertoires in COVID-19. Measured with immunoSEQ multiplex PCR; TCRdb has only the in-frame clones, and not every one. This sample has about 260,000 clones, with 88% found just once. The sample comprised PBMCs or T cells enriched from blood (not recorded which). These TCRs come from a woman aged 40 to 50 with acute COVID-19.

CDR3: CAISGTGGNQPQHF. CDR3 bases: TGTGCCATCAGTGGTACAGGGGGCAATCAGCCCCAGCATTTT. The chain carries TRBV10-3 and TRBJ1-5, with 7 bases matching TRBD1. The CDR3 is 14 amino acids. The J segment lost 2 bases and the V segment lost 4 bases, leaving 2 bases of the junction unmatched. CDR1 and CDR2 from the germline V gene are ENHRY and SYGVKD.

This rearrangement joins TRBV7-9 to TRBJ1-1; D is unclear. The CDR3 is made up of 11 amino acids. V lost 8 bases and J 8 bases, leaving 12 bases between the germline ends. CDR1 and CDR2 from the germline V gene are SEHNR and FQNEAQ (reference sequence). In DNA, the CDR3 is TGTGCCAGCGCTGAGCGGGGAGAAGCTTTCTTT. It translates to CASAERGEAFF.

The chain combines TRBV6-5 with TRBJ2-1, with 11 bases matching TRBD2. The CDR3 is made up of 16 amino acids. Germline CDR1 and CDR2: MNHEY and SVGAGI. The trim removed 4 bases at V and 1 base at J, leaving 3 bases unmatched. This CDR3 reads CASSSVAGGSYNEQFF. The CDR3 DNA sequence: TGTGCCAGCAGTTCCGTAGCGGGAGGGTCCTACAATGAGCAGTTCTTC.

DNA of the CDR3: TGTGCCAGCAGTTCACGAAATACACCTGGCGAGCAGTACGTC. Translation: CASSSRNTPGEQYV. The rearrangement uses TRBV6-2 or TRBV6-3 and TRBJ2-7; D remains ambiguous. The V gene lost 4 bases and the J gene lost 6 bases, with 16 bases spanning the gap. The CDR3 totals 14 residues. CDR1 MNHEY and CDR2 SVGEGT come from the germline V gene.

The chain employs TRBV15 and TRBJ2-7; TRBD2 aligns across 8 bases. CDR1 is LNHNV and CDR2 is YYDKDF in the germline V gene (reference sequence). After removal of 5 bases from V and 6 bases from J, the junction contained 15 bases not matched to a gene. The CDR3 is 16 amino acids. CDR3 bases: TGTGCCACCAGCGCGAATAGAGGCGGGAGCGGGGGCGAGCAGTACTTC. Amino acids: CATSANRGGSGGEQYF. Full variable domain (missing parts from reference TRBV15 and TRBJ2-7): DAMVIQNPRYQVTQFGKPVTLSCSQTLNHNVMYWYQQKSSQAPKLLFHYYDKDFNNEADTPDNFQSRRPNTSFCFLDIRSPGLGDTAMYLCATSANRGGSGGEQYFGPGTRLTVT.

V gene TRBV7-9 combines with J gene TRBJ2-1, with 13 bases matching TRBD2. The CDR3 is 17 amino acids. Germline values: CDR1 SEHNR, CDR2 FQNEAQ (reference sequence). V shed 5 bases, J shed 8 bases, and the junction held 12 bases outside the gene matches. Here the CDR3 DNA reads TGTGCCAGCAGCCCGTATAGGACTAGCGGGAGTAGGGATGAGCAGTTCTTC. It is translated as CASSPYRTSGSRDEQFF. Filled out from reference TRBV7-9 and TRBJ2-1, the complete variable domain reads DTGVSQNPRHKITKRGQNVTFRCDPISEHNRLYWYRQTLGQGPEFLTYFQNEAQLEKSRLLSDRFSAERPKGSFSTLEIQRTEQGDSAMYLCASSPYRTSGSRDEQFFGPGTRLTVL.

As DNA, the CDR3 is TGTGCTAGTGGTTTGGAAGGGGGCGACTATGGCTACACCTTC. As protein: CASGLEGGDYGYTF. The rearrangement links TRBV12-5 to TRBJ1-2; TRBD1 aligns across 7 bases. This CDR3 is 14 amino acids long. The germline V gene encodes CDR1 LGHNT and CDR2 FRNRAP. V shed 1 base, J shed 3 bases, and the junction held 2 bases outside the gene matches.

The V gene is TRBV24-1, the J gene TRBJ1-1, with unresolved D. Germline V gene sequence: CDR1 KGHDR, CDR2 SFDVKD. Trimming removed 4 bases from V and 5 bases from J, with 16 bases in between. The length of the CDR3 is 15 residues. The CDR3 protein is CATSDNGQTGTEAFF. CDR3 nucleotide sequence: TGTGCCACCAGTGACAACGGTCAGACCGGGACTGAAGCTTTCTTT.

This chain connects TRBV24-1 to TRBJ2-3; D may be TRBD1 (6 bases). The CDR3 is 16 amino acids. V gave up 0 bases and J gave up 2 bases, with 11 bases separating them. Per germline, CDR1 KGHDR and CDR2 SFDVKD. The CDR3 DNA is TGTGCCACCAGTGATTTGCGGTTGGGGGCCACAGATACGCAGTATTTT. It codes for CATSDLRLGATDTQYF.

This chain uses TRBV7-2 with TRBJ2-3, with TRBD2 matching 7 bases. Germline V lookup: CDR1 SGHTA, CDR2 FQGNSA. The V gene end was trimmed by 1 base and the J gene end by 0 bases; junction bases not matched to a gene: 7. The CDR3 is 17 residues long. The CDR3 DNA reads TGTGCCAGCAGCTTAGACCCCGCTAGCGGAAGCACAGATACGCAGTATTTT. Amino acids: CASSLDPASGSTDTQYF.

This clone was seen once. The chain has TRBV7-2 and TRBJ1-2, with TRBD1 as a possible D gene (6 bases). CDR1 and CDR2 from the germline V gene are SGHTA and FQGNSA. The CDR3 has 17 amino acids. Trimming shortened V by 2 bases and J by 2 bases, and 18 bases separated the two germline ends. The CDR3 sequence: CASSLLGTGFSNYGYTF. DNA of the CDR3: TGTGCCAGCAGCTTACTCGGTACAGGGTTTTCCAACTATGGCTACACCTTC.

The genes are TRBV12-3 or TRBV12-4 and TRBJ1-2; TRBD1 aligns across 9 bases. V lost 5 bases to trimming and J lost 4 bases; unmatched junction nucleotides: 2. The CDR3 has 13 residues. In nucleotides, the CDR3 is TGTGCCAGCAGTGACAGGGGGGCCTATGGCTACACCTTC. This gives the protein CASSDRGAYGYTF.

The chain couples TRBV7-3 to TRBJ1-3; no definite D call. Trimming took off 6 bases at V and 2 bases at J, with 20 bases between the two ends. This CDR3 spans 17 amino acids. Looked up from germline, CDR1 is SGHTA and CDR2 is FQGTGA. The CDR3 DNA is TGTGCCAGCAGTCCTCGGGGTATGTTGGGAGCTGGAAACACCATATATTTT. Translating it yields CASSPRGMLGAGNTIYF.

This clone is a singleton in its sample. The genes are TRBV6-6 and TRBJ2-7; 7 nucleotides line up with TRBD2. There are 13 residues in the CDR3. Germline V gives CDR1 MNHNY, CDR2 SVGAGI (reference sequence). CDR3 coding DNA: TGTGCAGCGGGGTCGGGACTAACCTACGAGCAGTACGTC. Translating it yields CAAGSGLTYEQYV.

The rearrangement uses TRBV10-3 and TRBJ1-1, with TRBD1 as a possible D gene (6 bases). This CDR3 is built from 12 residues. Per the germline V gene, CDR1 is ENHRY and CDR2 is SYGVKD. Trimming stripped 7 bases from V and 6 bases from J, with 12 bases between. CDR3 sequence (DNA): TGTGCCATCAAAGCGGGGGGCCCTGAAGCTTTCTTT. Its translation: CAIKAGGPEAFF.

The genes are TRBV7-9 and TRBJ2-7, with D unresolved. Trimming cost V 5 bases and J 4 bases, with 9 bases left between them. The CDR3 spans 12 residues. Germline V gene lookup returns CDR1 SEHNR and CDR2 FQNEAQ (reference sequence). In DNA, the CDR3 is TGTGCCAGCAGCCATAGCCAGTACGAGCAGTACTTC. Translation gives CASSHSQYEQYF.

This chain joins TRBV11-3 and TRBJ2-7; D is uncertain. Trimming left V 6 bases short and J 2 bases short, with 14 bases between. CDR1 and CDR2 from the germline V gene are SGHNT and YENEEA. The CDR3 sequence is 14 residues long. The CDR3 loop is CASRLSHPPYEQYV. CDR3 DNA: TGTGCCAGCAGACTTAGTCACCCTCCCTACGAGCAGTACGTC.

V and J are TRBV29-1 and TRBJ1-1; 8 bases are shared with TRBD1. Germline lookup yields CDR1 SQVTM and CDR2 ANQGSEA. The V and J ends lost 0 bases and 5 bases, in that order; junction bases with no gene match: 5. This CDR3 contains 14 residues. CDR3 region: CSVEDVQGATEAFF. CDR3 nucleotides: TGCAGCGTTGAAGATGTCCAGGGGGCGACTGAAGCTTTCTTT.

The J gene is TRBJ2-3, the V gene TRBV14; TRBD1 matches 8 bases. Germline assignment: CDR1 SGHDN and CDR2 FVKESK. This CDR3 is built from 16 residues. J gave up 2 bases and V 4 bases, and 8 bases lay outside the gene matches. CDR3 amino acids: CASSPLGQVTTDTQYF. The CDR3 DNA is TGTGCCAGCAGCCCGTTGGGACAGGTCACCACAGATACGCAGTATTTT.

The rearrangement uses TRBV7-8 and TRBJ2-1, with D possibly TRBD2 on 7 matching bases. V was cut by 5 bases and J by 6 bases, with 17 bases left in between. The CDR3 sequence is 15 residues long. The germline gives CDR1 SGHVS, CDR2 FQNEAQ. The CDR3 DNA reads TGTGCCAGCAGCCAACTAGGGGGGGTATTCAATGAGCAGTTCTTC. It specifies CASSQLGGVFNEQFF.